Presented here are 24 T cell receptor beta chains from one specimen sequenced in a study of T-cell reconstitution after alpha-beta-depleted transplantation in children. Researchers prepared the TCRbeta library using unique molecular identifiers, the study reports. TCRdb ran MiXCR on the PCR reads and lists one entry per CDR3 protein. The data show around 960,000 distinct CDR3 sequences, 25% to 30% seen once. Sequenced material: PBMCs, mostly from graft donor cells, taken 360 days after TCRalphabeta/CD19-depleted stem cell transplant. Receptor source: a boy under two years old who had a stem cell transplant for SCID, so the T cells may come from the graft donor.

This clonotype occurred a few times. The genes are TRBV5-6 and TRBJ1-1, with D possibly matching TRBD1 (5 bases). CDR1 SGHDT and CDR2 YYEEEE come from the germline V gene. Trimming took off 6 bases at V and 2 bases at J, with 11 bases between the two ends. The CDR3 sequence is 13 residues long. The CDR3 DNA reads as TGTGCCAGCATTAGTAGGGGTAACACTGAAGCTTTCTTT. Translating gives CASISRGNTEAFF. Based on the CDR3 plus reference TRBV5-6 and TRBJ1-1, the full variable domain is DAGVTQSPTHLIKTRGQQVTLRCSPKSGHDTVSWYQQALGQGPQFIFQYYEEEERQRGNFPDRFSGHQFPNYSSELNVNALLLGDSALYLCASISRGNTEAFFGQGTRLTVV.

This clonotype was seen a few times. The V gene is TRBV6-1, the J gene TRBJ1-6; TRBD1 matches at 10 bases. Germline V gives CDR1 MNHNS, CDR2 SASEGT. The V gene end was trimmed by 5 bases and the J gene end by 15 bases; junction bases not matched to a gene: 13. This CDR3 spans 15 amino acids. Here the CDR3 DNA reads TGTGCCAGCAGTCCCCCGGGACAGGGGTCGAGGCTCCTCCACTTT. Translation: CASSPPGQGSRLLHF.

This clonotype was seen a handful of times. The chain combines TRBV6-5 with TRBJ2-1; 11 nucleotides agree with TRBD1. Germline V lookup: CDR1 MNHEY, CDR2 SVGAGI. Germline trimming cut 4 bases from V and 6 bases from J; bases unmatched to any gene: 5. The CDR3 covers 15 residues. The CDR3 DNA sequence: TGTGCCAGCAGTTGGGGACAGGGGGTGGTCAATGAGCAGTTCTTC. Its protein product is CASSWGQGVVNEQFF.

DNA for the CDR3: TGTGCCAGCAGTCCCCTGAGGGCGGGCAATCAGCCCCAGCATTTT. This sequence encodes CASSPLRAGNQPQHF. This chain uses TRBV6-5 with TRBJ1-5; D not resolved. Germline CDR1 and CDR2: MNHEY and SVGAGI. The CDR3 consists of 15 residues. V gave up 5 bases and J gave up 2 bases, with 13 bases separating them.

The V and J genes are TRBV5-1 and TRBJ2-7; 12 bases agree with TRBD2. The CDR3 length is 15 residues. The junction had 3 bases not matched to a gene; V was cut back by 4 bases and J by 1 base. Germline-derived CDR1 and CDR2 are SGHRS and YFSETQ. The CDR3 here is CASSITSGGSYEQYF. CDR3 coding DNA: TGCGCCAGCAGCATTACTAGCGGGGGGTCCTACGAGCAGTACTTC.

This chain uses TRBV5-4 with TRBJ1-1; D is unresolved. The V end lost 3 bases, the J end lost 4 bases, and 13 bases lay between the germline ends. This CDR3 is built from 14 residues. Germline values: CDR1 SGHNT, CDR2 YYREEE (reference sequence). The CDR3, as DNA: TGTGCCAGCAGCTCCTCGACGTGGGGCACTGAAGCTTTCTTT. Its protein is CASSSSTWGTEAFF. Full variable domain (missing parts from reference TRBV5-4 and TRBJ1-1): ETGVTQSPTHLIKTRGQQVTLRCSSQSGHNTVSWYQQALGQGPQFIFQYYREEENGRGNFPPRFSGLQFPNYSSELNVNALELDDSALYLCASSSSTWGTEAFFGQGTRLTVV.

The chain uses TRBV2 and TRBJ2-6; D uncertain. Germline V gene lookup returns CDR1 SNHLY and CDR2 FYNNEI. This CDR3 comprises 12 residues. Trimming shortened V by 7 bases and J by 3 bases, and 4 bases separated the two germline ends. CDR3 residues: CASMRGANVLTF. CDR3 in DNA: TGTGCCAGCATGCGTGGGGCCAACGTCCTGACTTTC. The full variable domain, in which reference TRBV2 and TRBJ2-6 provide the parts outside the CDR3, is EPEVTQTPSHQVTQMGQEVILRCVPISNHLYFYWYRQILGQKVEFLVSFYNNEISEKSEIFDDQFSVERPDGSNFTLKIRSTKLEDSAMYFCASMRGANVLTFGAGSRLTVL.

This clonotype was detected a few times. The J gene is TRBJ2-1, the V gene TRBV20-1; D possibly corresponds to TRBD2 (6 bases). With 3 bases removed from V and 0 bases from J, the gap between germline ends came to 9 bases. Germline assignment: CDR1 DFQATT and CDR2 SNEGSKA (reference sequence). CDR3 length: 14 amino acids. CDR3 region: CSASPGSSYNEQFF. In DNA, the CDR3 is TGCAGTGCTAGCCCCGGGAGCTCCTACAATGAGCAGTTCTTC.

In the case of this clonotype: Mismatch with germline at one junction end may stem from a read error. The rearrangement links TRBV20-1 to TRBJ2-2; TRBD2 matches at 7 bases. Germline V gene sequence: CDR1 DFQATT, CDR2 SNEGSKA (reference sequence). The CDR3 consists of 17 residues. CDR3 DNA: TGCTGTGCTAGAGCCCCTGGGCTAGCGGTAAACACCGGGGAGCTGTTTTTT. Translated: CCARAPGLAVNTGELFF.

This rearrangement joins TRBV5-1 to TRBJ2-2, with D possibly matching TRBD1 (5 bases). V was trimmed by 5 bases and J by 7 bases, leaving 9 bases between them. The V gene's germline CDR1 is SGHRS and CDR2 YFSETQ. The CDR3 has 12 residues. CDR3 sequence: CASRQGVGELFF. The CDR3 coding sequence is TGCGCCAGCAGACAAGGGGTCGGGGAGCTGTTTTTT.

This clonotype was observed a few times. The chain employs TRBV4-1 and TRBJ1-4, with D hard to call. CDR1 MGHRA and CDR2 YSYEKL come from the germline V gene. V dropped 6 bases and J dropped 8 bases, with 13 bases sitting between them. CDR3 length: 13 residues. CDR3 coding DNA: TGCGCCAGCAGTCCCATTTTACGGGAAAAACTGTTTTTT. Protein sequence: CASSPILREKLFF.

The chain employs TRBV2 and TRBJ2-5; perhaps TRBD2 as D (6 bases). The CDR3 has 15 amino acids. CDR1 is SNHLY, CDR2 FYNNEI, per germline. Trimming shortened V by 0 bases and J by 5 bases, and 13 bases separated the two germline ends. This CDR3 is CASSEARGGSETQYF. The CDR3 DNA follows: TGTGCCAGCAGTGAAGCGCGTGGGGGGTCGGAGACCCAGTACTTC.

The chain has TRBV12-3 or TRBV12-4 and TRBJ1-2; D is possibly TRBD1 (5 bases). The CDR3 consists of 16 residues. V was pared by 3 bases and J by 3 bases, with 17 bases between. The CDR3 DNA reads as TGTGCCAGCAGTTTGAACGGGGGGATGCCCTACTATGGCTACACCTTC. Its translation: CASSLNGGMPYYGYTF.

V usage is TRBV12-3 or TRBV12-4 and J usage is TRBJ1-2, with D possibly TRBD1 on 6 matching bases. Trimming cost V 6 bases and J 6 bases, with 11 bases left between them. This CDR3 has 12 residues. The CDR3 DNA reads TGTGCCAGCAGGGGGGCAGGGGATGGCTACACCTTC. Residues: CASRGAGDGYTF.

The rearrangement links TRBV12-3 or TRBV12-4 to TRBJ1-5; unclear D gene. Trimming stripped 2 bases from V and 7 bases from J, with 9 bases between. The CDR3 loop spans 13 amino acids. CDR3 sequence: CASSLMVGQPQHF. CDR3 nucleotides: TGTGCCAGCAGTTTAATGGTAGGGCAGCCCCAGCATTTT.

This clonotype has just a few counts. The V call is TRBV18, the J call TRBJ2-3, with 7 bases identical to TRBD2. The germline gives CDR1 KGHSH, CDR2 LQKENI. The CDR3 has 16 amino acids. The V and J ends lost 4 bases and 1 base, in that order; junction bases with no gene match: 8. CDR3 amino acids: CASSRFGGMRTDTQYF. Here the CDR3 DNA reads TGTGCCAGCTCACGGTTCGGGGGGATGCGCACAGATACGCAGTATTTT.

This clonotype was recorded a few times. This sequence joins TRBV7-3 and TRBJ2-2; D is uncertain. The length of the CDR3 is 16 residues. V dropped 5 bases and J dropped 4 bases, with 17 bases sitting between them. CDR1 and CDR2 from the germline V gene are SGHTA and FQGTGA. The CDR3 DNA sequence: TGTGCCAGCAGCCCCCAACGGGTATTACGCACCGGGGAGCTGTTTTTT. Protein sequence: CASSPQRVLRTGELFF.

This clonotype was picked up a small number of times. The CDR3 loop is CASSLFGTGVRYEQYF. In nucleotides, the CDR3 is TGTGCCAGCAGTTTATTTGGGACAGGGGTACGCTACGAGCAGTACTTC. This chain uses TRBV12-3 or TRBV12-4 with TRBJ2-7; TRBD1 agrees at 10 bases. The V gene end was trimmed by 2 bases and the J gene end by 3 bases; junction bases not matched to a gene: 7. The length of the CDR3 is 16 residues.

This clonotype was counted between two and nine times. This chain joins TRBV5-1 and TRBJ2-3, with 8 nucleotides matching TRBD1. The CDR3 consists of 17 residues. V gave up 0 bases and J gave up 3 bases; unmatched junction bases: 9. Germline V gives CDR1 SGHRS, CDR2 YFSETQ. The CDR3 nucleotides are TGCGCCAGCAGCTTGGGGACAGGGATGTTGGGAACAGATACGCAGTATTTT. Protein product: CASSLGTGMLGTDTQYF.

The V and J genes are TRBV28 and TRBJ1-1; D remains ambiguous. Germline V gene sequence: CDR1 MDHEN, CDR2 SYDVKM. The ends were cut back, 7 bases at V and 1 base at J, with 10 bases in the middle. This CDR3 contains 13 residues. This chain's CDR3 is CASKTVRNTEAFF. The CDR3, as DNA: TGTGCCAGCAAGACGGTGAGGAACACTGAAGCTTTCTTT.

Only a few counts were recorded for this clonotype. The chain links TRBV6-2 or TRBV6-3 to TRBJ2-7; D may be TRBD1 or TRBD2 (5 bases each). CDR1 is MNHEY, CDR2 SVGEGT, per germline. V shed 8 bases and J shed 8 bases, with 13 bases lying between them. The CDR3 totals 11 residues. The CDR3 region has the DNA TGTGCCAGCGGGACCTCCATACAGCAGTACTTC. It yields the protein CASGTSIQQYF.

This clonotype was recorded a few times. V usage is TRBV28 and J usage is TRBJ1-4; D unresolved. The length of the CDR3 is 16 residues. V gave up 6 bases and J gave up 11 bases, with 25 bases separating them. Germline CDR1 is MDHEN and CDR2 is SYDVKM. CDR3 sequence (DNA): TGTGCCAGCAGCCGACCCGCCGCACGGCTAGGTGGGAAACTGTTTTTT. Residues: CASSRPAARLGGKLFF.

This clonotype was seen only a few times. The chain couples TRBV15 to TRBJ2-1; no reliable D call. This CDR3 has 15 amino acids. Germline lookup yields CDR1 LNHNV and CDR2 YYDKDF (reference sequence). With 5 bases removed from V and 0 bases from J, the gap between germline ends came to 11 bases. The CDR3 here is CATSPQKSSYNEQFF. The DNA of the CDR3 is TGTGCCACCAGCCCCCAAAAAAGCTCCTACAATGAGCAGTTCTTC. The full variable domain, its missing parts supplied by reference TRBV15 and TRBJ2-1, is DAMVIQNPRYQVTQFGKPVTLSCSQTLNHNVMYWYQQKSSQAPKLLFHYYDKDFNNEADTPDNFQSRRPNTSFCFLDIRSPGLGDTAMYLCATSPQKSSYNEQFFGPGTRLTVL.

This chain joins TRBV7-8 and TRBJ2-1; D is ambiguous. Germline CDR1 SGHVS, CDR2 FQNEAQ. CDR3 length: 15 amino acids. Between the trimmed V and J ends, which lost 4 bases and 2 bases, there was a span of 12 bases. The CDR3 nucleotides are TGTGCCAGCAGCTGGTTTCTAGGCCCCTACAATGAGCAGTTCTTC. This translates into CASSWFLGPYNEQFF.